This TCR beta chain derives from a study of blood T cell repertoires in COVID-19. In the study overall: T cells, B-cell-depleted T cells, or PBMCs supplied cDNA or gDNA.

The V end lost 6 bases, the J end lost 7 bases, and 12 bases lay between the germline ends. Germline V gives CDR1 SNHLY, CDR2 FYNNEI. The CDR3 runs 12 residues. Clones were sequenced by immunoSEQ multiplex PCR, and TCRdb holds only the in-frame ones, with some missing. Of fewer than 350,000 clones listed, 81% were seen once; the top ten hold 2.5% to 3%. Source material: peripheral blood. This clonotype originated in an older woman with active or convalescent COVID-19. This chain connects TRBV2 to TRBJ1-1, with D perhaps TRBD1 (6 bases). The CDR3 spells CASRLQGLEAFF. Here the CDR3 DNA reads TGTGCCAGCAGACTACAGGGCCTTGAAGCTTTCTTT.